The T cell receptor beta chain described here comes from a study of blood T cell repertoires in COVID-19 (TCRdb year 2020). The study in broad terms: Samples from collaborators originated in the United States, Italy and Spain and spanned both the acute and convalescent phases of COVID-19. The prospective study material was composed of cDNA or gDNA derived from T cells, B-cell-depleted T cells, or PBMCs. Subjects who had been exposed to COVID-19, were actively infected with it, or had recovered from it provided the deeply sampled blood TCRbeta repertoires that made up the dataset. The repertoires were released in a freely available public database meant as a resource for research on the immune response to SARS-CoV-2. Samples were obtained from the ongoing ImmuneRACE study (first 160 participants) and from 1,254 subjects provided by 6 global collaborators. A de-identified subject ID, COVID-19 status, age in years and sex were almost always included in the sample metadata. Where HLA class I and class II types were available, the types were taken from metadata supplied by the sample provider, not from assay-based typing.

Worth noting for this clone: Which antigen it targets is not known. One base away there is no much larger clone; base qualities are not given.

TCRbeta CDR3 regions were amplified from genomic DNA using the immunoSEQ Assay, a bias-controlled multiplex PCR. Turning to the authors' computational methods: The number of nucleated cells in each sample was estimated by amplification of reference gene primers within the assay. To quantify the absolute abundance of each unique TCRbeta CDR3 rearrangement, sequence reads were collapsed and filtered. For each sample, productive Simpson clonality was calculated by taking the square root of Simpson's diversity index across productive rearrangements. Entries here come from immuneACCESS through TCRdb and include only in-frame sequences with V and J called. Some clones fail to appear in such tables; in the studies checked, an unresolved V gene covers under half of the shortfall, and the cause of the remainder is unknown. The D gene and trimming were derived from the DNA, and the V and J assignments and clone size from that table. The sample table contains around 42,000 clones; only one count was recorded for about nine tenths of them. The top ten clones comprise 3.5% to 4.5% of the sample.

What the authors observed across the whole study: The amount of clinical and demographic metadata varied by source and participant and was provided uncurated.

Each collaborating institution followed its own protocols to collect whole blood in K2EDTA tubes. Collaborator samples were shipped for TCRbeta analysis as frozen whole blood, isolated PBMCs, or DNA extracted from either sample type. The sample was peripheral blood. This TCR was recovered from a human donor in a cohort sampled during active COVID-19.

At the DNA level, the sequence is TGTGCCAGCAGCTTGGGCGGGGGCCGCACAGATACGCAGTATTTT. This is translated as CASSLGGGRTDTQYF. The chain joins TRBV5-4 to TRBJ2-3; matching of 7 bases hints at TRBD2 as the D gene. CDR1 and CDR2 are read off the germline V gene (reference sequence) as SGHNT and YYREEE. The CDR3 has 15 amino acids, counting the end cysteine and phenylalanine. The CDR3 DNA has 45 bases and is translated from base 1. V drops 0 bases and J drops 1 base, leaving 9 bases in between.